A single sample is the source of the 15 T cell receptor beta chains below, sequenced in a study of CXCR3-negative and CXCR3-positive naive CD8 T cells. The method, 5' RACE with UMI labels, was used to prepare the TRB cDNA libraries. TCRdb reprocessed the 5' RACE reads and stores each CDR3 protein as one record, lacking DNA. The repertoire table contains 70,000 to 95,000 distinct CDR3 sequences. The specimen was naive CXCR3- CD8+ T cells from blood. The subset was: CD45RO-CCR7+CD27+CD95- naive CD8+ T cells lacking CXCR3 (TNR3-). These receptor sequences come from a human donor in good health. Some clones in this sample may be carry-over from other donors' samples.

CDR3 residues: CASSLAYNNEQFF. This chain uses TRBV11-3 with TRBJ2-1. Germline V gene data show CDR1 as SGHNT and CDR2 as YENEEA. The CDR3 is 13 residues long.

The chain recombines TRBV28 with TRBJ2-4. The CDR3 extends over 13 amino acids. CDR1 MDHEN and CDR2 SYDVKM come from the germline V gene. This CDR3 reads CASSFNRFGIQYF.

The chain is built from TRBV5-6 and TRBJ2-1. The CDR3 is made up of 14 amino acids. The germline V gene encodes CDR1 SGHDT and CDR2 YYEEEE. The CDR3 sequence is CASTLGVILNEQFF.

The chain is built from TRBV20-1 and TRBJ1-1; no DNA is available, so the TRBD1 call from TCRdb remains unchecked. Germline CDR1 DFQATT, CDR2 SNEGSKA (reference sequence). The CDR3 is 14 residues long. CDR3: CSAFPTDMNTEAFF.

This CDR3 is CSVEQGGINTEAFF. V gene TRBV29-1 combines with J gene TRBJ1-1; the D call of TRBD1 rests on TCRdb alone, since no DNA is present to check it. The CDR3 is 14 amino acids. Per the germline V gene, CDR1 is SQVTM and CDR2 is ANQGSEA.

V usage is TRBV7-9 and J usage is TRBJ1-2; TCRdb's assignment of TRBD1 cannot be checked, as there is no DNA. CDR1 and CDR2 from the germline V gene are SEHNR and FQNEAQ (reference sequence). The CDR3 extends over 17 amino acids. The CDR3 sequence is CASSPRFGLGQADGYTF.

The chain employs TRBV10-3 and TRBJ2-2. CDR1 ENHRY and CDR2 SYGVKD come from the germline V gene. This CDR3 has 16 residues. CDR3 loop: CAISESGVLDGGELFF.

The chain couples TRBV9 to TRBJ2-3; absent DNA, TCRdb's TRBD1 call cannot be checked. The CDR3 length is 16 residues. Germline assignment: CDR1 SGDLS and CDR2 YYNGEE. The CDR3 sequence is CASSLSAGVTTDTQYF.

The chain employs TRBV10-3 and TRBJ2-1; TCRdb reports TRBD2, a call that lacks DNA to check it against. The CDR3 has 17 amino acids. Germline V CDR1 and CDR2: ENHRY, SYGVKD. The CDR3 protein is CAISKGMTSGAYNEQFF.

The V and J genes are TRBV20-1 and TRBJ2-1; with no DNA, the TCRdb D assignment of TRBD2 cannot be verified. This CDR3 has 17 residues. CDR1 is DFQATT and CDR2 is SNEGSKA in the germline V gene (reference sequence). The CDR3 sequence is CSAPTGSGGPYYNEQFF.

The gene calls are TRBV12-3 or TRBV12-4 and TRBJ2-2. The CDR3 covers 12 residues. CDR3 sequence reads: CASSLGGAELFF.

The J gene is TRBJ1-6, the V gene TRBV6-6; TCRdb returns TRBD1, unconfirmable since there is no DNA. The CDR3 is 20 amino acids. Germline V lookup: CDR1 MNHNY, CDR2 SVGAGI (reference sequence). CDR3 in amino acids: CASSPVAGSGDVQPYSPLHF.

This chain connects TRBV25-1 to TRBJ2-1. The V gene's germline CDR1 is MGHDK and CDR2 SYGVNS. This CDR3 has 16 residues. The CDR3 protein is CASSEDEGFSYNEQFF.

The CDR3 here is CSARVLASGTYEQYF. The chain employs TRBV20-1 and TRBJ2-7; TCRdb names TRBD2, which stays unverified in the absence of DNA. Germline V CDR1 and CDR2: DFQATT, SNEGSKA (reference sequence). The CDR3 runs 15 residues.

V and J are TRBV25-1 and TRBJ2-5; lacking DNA, the TRBD1 call made by TCRdb goes unchecked. The CDR3 length is 17 residues. CDR1 MGHDK and CDR2 SYGVNS come from the germline V gene. CDR3 sequence reads: CASSESPTGGPQETQYF.